The entry below describes one T cell receptor beta chain. What it recognizes is unknown. Assay used: immunoSEQ multiplex PCR; TCRdb lists only in-frame clones, some missing. This table has around 72,000 clones, 65% to 85% appearing once. The data belong to a study of OX40 agonist ivuxolimab in advanced cancers. Study-level results: Clonal expansion from baseline to week 6 occurred in both CD4+ and CD8+ T cells.

CDR1 is SGHRS, CDR2 YFSETQ, per germline. Deletions cut 2 bases from V and 1 base from J, with 15 bases between. This CDR3 comprises 16 residues. The source was CD4+ or CD8+ T cells sorted from blood, collected in a trial of the OX40 agonist ivuxolimab. This TCR came from an adult with an advanced solid tumor such as melanoma, head and neck, liver or kidney cancer. The chain recombines TRBV5-1 with TRBJ2-5; either TRBD1 or TRBD2 may fit D (6 bases each). CDR3 residues: CASSFGGTGAQETQYF. Here the CDR3 DNA reads TGCGCCAGCAGCTTTGGGGGGACGGGGGCCCAAGAGACCCAGTACTTC.